This TCR beta chain was captured in a study of cytomegalovirus exposure and HLA in healthy donors. Use of 60 Vbeta and 13 Jbeta primers characterized the PCR. TCRdb's table, derived via immunoSEQ multiplex PCR, lists solely in-frame clones and lacks some. Among tens of thousands of clones listed, around four fifths were seen once. Comments on this clone: Its specificity is unknown.

Whole-study findings and limits: Previously analyzed data showed that most TCR beta V segments were productive at a frequency of about 87% or about 30%. Follow-up analysis found HLA locus-dependent TCR association rates, highest for DRB1 and lowest for HLA-C. Confirmation in vitro established that a few CMV-associated chains were specific for CMV antigens. Reportedly, TCR beta sequences accurately predicted HLA-A and HLA-B alleles in most subjects.

V was cut by 5 bases and J by 1 base, with 12 bases left in between. The CDR3 is made up of 15 amino acids. The germline gives CDR1 PRHDT, CDR2 FYEKMQ (reference sequence). The sequencing sample was made of PBMCs. This TCR was sampled from a woman between 18 and 29 years old in good health and CMV-seropositive. The V call is TRBV13, the J call TRBJ2-4; tentatively, D is TRBD1 (5 bases). CDR3 in DNA: TGTGCCAGCAGCGGAACCGACAGCGCCAAAAACATTCAGTACTTC. Translated, it gives CASSGTDSAKNIQYF.